Reported below is one T cell receptor (beta chain). Antigen unknown. There are 14 residues in the CDR3. Between the trimmed V and J ends, which lost 4 bases and 0 bases, there was a span of 9 bases. Germline V gene lookup returns CDR1 LGHNA and CDR2 YSLEER. The sample originates from a study of beta chain features in type 1 diabetes. Study-wide background: Examination spanned around 110 million sorted cells from all samples.

Every isolated RNA sample was fully reverse transcribed, so sequencing captured expressed TCRB transcripts. Sequenced by immunoSEQ multiplex PCR; TCRdb stores in-frame clones only, minus some. The table has approximately 170,000 clones, about 8% seen once; the top ten hold approximately 1%. Whole-study findings and limits: Shorter TCRB CDR3s, moderately but significantly so, were found in Type 1 diabetes patients in all four CD4+ subsets.

Sequencing used central memory CD4+ T cells from blood. The chain carries TRBV4-3 and TRBJ1-2; possible D gene TRBD1, 6 bases. The sequence derives from a woman aged 40-49 years with type 1 diabetes. The CDR3: CASSLQGSNYGYTF. Written as DNA, the CDR3 is TGCGCCAGCAGCCTGCAGGGGTCTAACTATGGCTACACCTTC.